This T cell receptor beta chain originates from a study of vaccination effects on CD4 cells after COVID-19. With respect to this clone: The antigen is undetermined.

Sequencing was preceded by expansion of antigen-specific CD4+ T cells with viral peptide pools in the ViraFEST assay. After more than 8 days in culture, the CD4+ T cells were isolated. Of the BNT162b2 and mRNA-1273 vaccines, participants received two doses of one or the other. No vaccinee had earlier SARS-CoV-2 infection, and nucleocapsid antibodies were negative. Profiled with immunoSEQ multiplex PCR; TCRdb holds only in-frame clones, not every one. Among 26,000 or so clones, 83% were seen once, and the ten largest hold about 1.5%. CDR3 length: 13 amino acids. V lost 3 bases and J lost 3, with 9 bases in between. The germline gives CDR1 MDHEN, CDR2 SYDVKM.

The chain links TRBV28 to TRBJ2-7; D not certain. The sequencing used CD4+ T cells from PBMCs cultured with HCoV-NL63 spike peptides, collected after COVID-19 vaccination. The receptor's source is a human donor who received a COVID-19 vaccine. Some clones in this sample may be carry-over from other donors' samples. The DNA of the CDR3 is TGTGCCAGCAGTTTTACAGTGAGCTACGAGCAGTACGTC. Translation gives CASSFTVSYEQYV.